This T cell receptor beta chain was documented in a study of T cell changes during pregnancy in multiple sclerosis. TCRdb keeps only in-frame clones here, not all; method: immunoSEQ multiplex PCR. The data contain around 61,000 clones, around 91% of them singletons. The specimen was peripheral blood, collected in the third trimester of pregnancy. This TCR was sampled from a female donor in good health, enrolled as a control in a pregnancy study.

As DNA, the CDR3 is TGCGCCAGCAGCAGACAGGTCGCGAACACCGGGGAGCTGTTTTTT. Its translation: CASSRQVANTGELFF. The chain joins TRBV4-3 to TRBJ2-2, with a tentative D call TRBD1 (6 bases). The CDR3 runs to 15 residues. Trimming stripped 5 bases from V and 0 bases from J, with 10 bases between. Looked up from germline, CDR1 is LGHNA and CDR2 is YSLEER.